This T cell receptor beta chain was identified in a study of cytomegalovirus exposure and HLA in healthy donors. Study context: A subsequent analysis stated that the roughly 130 validation repertoires were run on the same platform as the 550 to 750 first-cohort repertoires. General study findings and limits: In vitro, three CMV-associated chains proved specific for CMV antigens. The study flagged about 160 TCR beta chains as cytomegalovirus-associated.

About this clone: The antigen is not known.

The table came from immunoSEQ multiplex PCR; TCRdb's copy has only in-frame clones and leaves some out. The sample holds a few hundred thousand clones; 65% to 85% are singletons and the top ten take 11% to 15%. V was clipped by 8 bases and J by 9 bases, with 29 bases between them. The CDR3 is 17 residues long. Germline values: CDR1 SNHLY, CDR2 FYNNEI. The TCR originated in a woman in her twenties or thirties in good health and CMV-seropositive. V usage is TRBV2 and J usage is TRBJ2-1; D uncertain. What was sequenced was PBMCs. The CDR3 coding sequence is TGTGCCAGCGGGAAGACCAGCGACGGTGTTAGGTTGGTTGAGCAGTTCTTC. Amino acids: CASGKTSDGVRLVEQFF.